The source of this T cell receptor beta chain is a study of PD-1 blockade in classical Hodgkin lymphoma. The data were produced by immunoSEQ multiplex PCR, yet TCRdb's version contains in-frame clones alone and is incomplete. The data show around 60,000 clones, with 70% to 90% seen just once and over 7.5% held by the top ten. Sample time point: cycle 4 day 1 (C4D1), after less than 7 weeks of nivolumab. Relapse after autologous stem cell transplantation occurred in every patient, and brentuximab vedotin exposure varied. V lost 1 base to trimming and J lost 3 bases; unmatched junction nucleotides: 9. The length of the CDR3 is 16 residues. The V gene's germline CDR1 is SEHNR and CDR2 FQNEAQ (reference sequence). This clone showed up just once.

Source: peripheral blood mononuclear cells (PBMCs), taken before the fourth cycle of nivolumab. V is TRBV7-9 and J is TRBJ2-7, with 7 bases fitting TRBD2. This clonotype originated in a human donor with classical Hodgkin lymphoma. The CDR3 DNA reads TGTGCCAGCAGCTTAGAGACCCGGGGGAGGGACTACGAGCAGTACTTC. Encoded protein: CASSLETRGRDYEQYF. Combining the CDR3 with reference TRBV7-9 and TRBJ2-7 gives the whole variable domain DTGVSQNPRHKITKRGQNVTFRCDPISEHNRLYWYRQTLGQGPEFLTYFQNEAQLEKSRLLSDRFSAERPKGSFSTLEIQRTEQGDSAMYLCASSLETRGRDYEQYFGPGTRLTVT.